This is a list of T cell receptor beta chains from one sample in a study of blood T cell repertoires in COVID-19. Generated by immunoSEQ multiplex PCR, the TCRdb table keeps only in-frame clones and is missing some. The sample carries about 110,000 clones, 88% recorded once. Material for sequencing was peripheral blood. These receptors were obtained from a human donor in a cohort sampled during active COVID-19. The CDR3 runs from the conserved cysteine through the conserved F or W. The order of the fields is clone size, J gene, V gene, D gene, CDR3 DNA, CDR3 protein. The D gene is left open where the match is weak. Only some rows state a clone size, as once, few, many or a class for expanded clones.

clone size: NA
J gene: TRBJ2-5
V gene: TRBV19
D gene: TRBD1
CDR3 DNA: TGTGCCAGTAGTCCCGAGGACAGGGGGCGCGAGACCCAGTACTTC
CDR3 protein: CASSPEDRGRETQYF

clone size: NA
J gene: TRBJ1-5
V gene: TRBV5-6
D gene: TRBD1
CDR3 DNA: TGTGCCAGCAGCCGACAGGGTTATCTCGGCAATCAGCCCCAGCATTTT
CDR3 protein: CASSRQGYLGNQPQHF

clone size: NA
J gene: TRBJ2-7
V gene: TRBV19
D gene: NA
CDR3 DNA: TGTGCCAGTAGTATAGATTTCTCCGGTGGGAGTTACGAGCAGTACTTC
CDR3 protein: CASSIDFSGGSYEQYF

clone size: NA
J gene: TRBJ2-3
V gene: TRBV7-3
D gene: TRBD1
CDR3 DNA: TGTGCCAGCAGCCCCGGGACAGGGGGGCAAGATACGCAGTATTTT
CDR3 protein: CASSPGTGGQDTQYF

clone size: NA
J gene: TRBJ1-5
V gene: TRBV21-1
D gene: NA
CDR3 DNA: TGTGCCAGCAGCAAAGAGGGTGCGTACAGGGAAAGGGAGAGCAATCAGCCCCAGCATTTT
CDR3 protein: CASSKEGAYRERESNQPQHF

clone size: NA
J gene: TRBJ2-2
V gene: TRBV2
D gene: NA
CDR3 DNA: TGTGCCAGCAGCCGAGACTTCAACACCGGGGAGCTGTTTTTT
CDR3 protein: CASSRDFNTGELFF

clone size: NA
J gene: TRBJ2-3
V gene: TRBV5-6
D gene: NA
CDR3 DNA: TGTGCCAGCAGCTTGATCTCACAGGACACAGATACGCAGTATTTT
CDR3 protein: CASSLISQDTDTQYF

clone size: NA
J gene: TRBJ2-7
V gene: TRBV27
D gene: TRBD1
CDR3 DNA: TGTGCCAGCAGTTTTGGTATGGGACAGGGGGCGATAAAGTACGAGCAGTACTTC
CDR3 protein: CASSFGMGQGAIKYEQYF

clone size: NA
J gene: TRBJ2-2
V gene: TRBV24-1
D gene: TRBD1
CDR3 DNA: TGTGCCACCAGTGACCCCGGGACAGCCGGGGAGCTGTTTTTT
CDR3 protein: CATSDPGTAGELFF

clone size: once
J gene: TRBJ2-7
V gene: TRBV5-1
D gene: TRBD1
CDR3 DNA: TGCGCCAGCAGCGTGTGGGACAGGGGGCCGTACGAGCAGTACTTC
CDR3 protein: CASSVWDRGPYEQYF

clone size: NA
J gene: TRBJ2-3
V gene: TRBV5-1
D gene: TRBD1
CDR3 DNA: TGCGCCAGCAGTCCGACAGGGGGCTATACAGATACGCAGTATTTT
CDR3 protein: CASSPTGGYTDTQYF

clone size: NA
J gene: TRBJ1-3
V gene: TRBV28
D gene: TRBD1
CDR3 DNA: TGTGCCAGCAGTCTCCAATCTCCGGGACAGGGACCTGGAAACACCATATATTTT
CDR3 protein: CASSLQSPGQGPGNTIYF

clone size: NA
J gene: TRBJ2-1
V gene: TRBV19
D gene: TRBD2
CDR3 DNA: TGTGCCAGTAGTATAGATGTAGCGGGGGGTTACAATGAGCAGTTCTTC
CDR3 protein: CASSIDVAGGYNEQFF

clone size: NA
J gene: TRBJ2-7
V gene: TRBV15
D gene: NA
CDR3 DNA: TGTGCCACCAGCAGAGATGTAGCGGACGCCTACGAGCAGTACTTC
CDR3 protein: CATSRDVADAYEQYF

clone size: NA
J gene: TRBJ2-1
V gene: TRBV7-9
D gene: NA
CDR3 DNA: TGTGCCAGCAGCTATCCCCAGCGGCACGAGGGATTCCACAATGAGCAGTTCTTC
CDR3 protein: CASSYPQRHEGFHNEQFF

clone size: once
J gene: TRBJ1-1
V gene: TRBV3-1/TRBV3-2
D gene: NA
CDR3 DNA: TGTGCCAGCAGTCGACACACGAACACTGAAGCTTTCTTT
CDR3 protein: CASSRHTNTEAFF